The T cell receptor beta chain described here comes from a study of beta chain features in type 1 diabetes. Sorting based on CD45RO/CCR7/CD25/CD127/CD95/CD27 separated CD4+ naive, central memory, regulatory and stem cell-like memory cells. The table lists this clone with a few counts. Antigen unknown. Study-level results: Patients with type 1 diabetes showed fewer VDJ junction insertions and more deletions. Comparison showed that naive, central memory and Treg TCRB repertoires appeared more similar among patients than among healthy donors. Patients with Type 1 diabetes showed moderately but significantly shorter TCRB CDR3s in all four CD4+ subsets. The cDNA sequencing approach could over-represent high-TCR-expressing cells.

The ends were cut back, 0 bases at V and 4 bases at J, with 11 bases in the middle. Per germline, CDR1 SGHRS and CDR2 YFSETQ. CDR3 length equals 15 residues. Sequenced material consisted of expressed TCRB transcripts (all of the isolated RNA was reverse transcribed). Some clones are missing from TCRdb's copy, which holds only in-frame ones; the method was immunoSEQ multiplex PCR. The sample shows over 200,000 clones, around 9.9% of them seen only once. The rearrangement links TRBV5-1 to TRBJ2-1, with D possibly being TRBD2 (6 bases). This TCR was sampled from a young man with type 1 diabetes. Material for sequencing was naive CD4+ T cells from blood. The CDR3: CASSLAVGGYNEQFF. CDR3 sequence (DNA): TGCGCCAGCAGCTTGGCGGTTGGAGGGTACAATGAGCAGTTCTTC. The variable domain in full, with the rest retrieved from reference TRBV5-1 and TRBJ2-1, is KAGVTQTPRYLIKTRGQQVTLSCSPISGHRSVSWYQQTPGQGLQFLFEYFSETQRNKGNFPGRFSGRQFSNSRSEMNVSTLELGDSALYLCASSLAVGGYNEQFFGPGTRLTVL.